The 29 T cell receptor beta chains given below trace back to one sample, sequenced in a study of T cells in Graves' hyperthyroidism and ophthalmopathy. Amplification targeted TCR beta CDR3 regions from RNA transcripts. HTBI primers were the set used in a first-round RT-PCR of the TCR CDR3. MiXCR was run by TCRdb on the multiplex PCR reads, yielding one entry per CDR3 protein. Of more than 300,000 distinct CDR3 sequences listed, roughly 17% were seen once; the top ten hold roughly a third. The source material was blood. These receptor sequences come from a woman under 40 with Graves' hyperthyroidism that later progressed to Graves' ophthalmopathy.

This clonotype was recorded once. The chain recombines TRBV3-1 with TRBJ2-5, with no clear D. This CDR3 has 15 residues. V was clipped by 4 bases and J by 5 bases, with 17 bases between them. Germline CDR1 LGHDT, CDR2 YNNKEL (reference sequence). CDR3 nucleotide sequence: TGTGCCAGCAGCCCCCTAAAGTCTAGGTCGGAGACCCAGTACTTC. The encoded protein is CASSPLKSRSETQYF.

This clonotype was recorded at least ten times. This chain links TRBV14 with TRBJ2-7, with D hard to call. In germline, CDR1 is SGHDN, CDR2 FVKESK. V gave up 4 bases and J gave up 3 bases, with 13 bases separating them. The CDR3 covers 14 residues. The CDR3 region is CASSREVDHYEQYF. CDR3 DNA: TGTGCCAGCAGCCGAGAAGTGGACCACTACGAGCAGTACTTC.

This clonotype came up many times. DNA of the CDR3: TGTGCCAGCAGCCCAGGGTCGGGCGGCTACACCTTC. Translating it yields CASSPGSGGYTF. The chain joins TRBV11-2 to TRBJ1-2, with a weak D call TRBD1 (5 bases). CDR3 length: 12 amino acids. V was clipped by 5 bases and J by 8 bases, with 12 bases between them. Germline-derived CDR1 and CDR2 are SGHAT and FQNNGV.

This clonotype was seen many times. The CDR3 DNA is TGTGCCTGGAGTGCAGGGTGGAAGCCTGAAGCTTTCTTT. This sequence encodes CAWSAGWKPEAFF. The genes are TRBV30 and TRBJ1-1, with TRBD1 as a possible D gene (5 bases). The V gene's germline CDR1 is GTSNPN and CDR2 SVGIG (reference sequence). V was clipped by 1 base and J by 6 bases, with 12 bases between them. The CDR3 covers 13 residues.

There are many counts of this clonotype. The CDR3 is CASLTRDRDYEQYF. The CDR3 DNA is TGTGCCAGCCTAACCCGGGACAGGGACTACGAGCAGTACTTC. The rearrangement uses TRBV6-2 or TRBV6-3 and TRBJ2-7; 9 nucleotides align to TRBD1. CDR1 and CDR2 (germline): MNHEY, SVGEGT. The CDR3 has 14 amino acids. V trimming: 8 bases; J trimming: 3 bases; junction bases outside the gene matches: 8.

V is TRBV3-1 and J is TRBJ1-2; TRBD1 is a possible D gene (6 bases). The CDR3 extends over 13 amino acids. In germline, CDR1 is LGHDT, CDR2 YNNKEL (reference sequence). V was cut by 8 bases and J by 5 bases, with 15 bases left in between. The CDR3 reads CASRPGAGYGYTF. CDR3 nucleotide sequence: TGTGCCAGCCGACCGGGGGCAGGGTATGGCTACACCTTC. The full variable domain, completed using reference TRBV3-1 and TRBJ1-2, is DTAVSQTPKYLVTQMGNDKSIKCEQNLGHDTMYWYKQDSKKFLKIMFSYNNKELIINETVPNRFSPKSPDKAHLNLHINSLELGDSAVYFCASRPGAGYGYTFGSGTRLTVV.

Ten or more counts support this clonotype. In DNA, the CDR3 is TGTGCCAGCAGTTTATATGCGGGGGGGCTCTCCTACAATGAGCAGTTCTTC. The encoded protein is CASSLYAGGLSYNEQFF. The gene calls are TRBV27 and TRBJ2-1; 9 bases fit TRBD2. CDR1 MNHEY and CDR2 SMNVEV come from the germline V gene (reference sequence). Trimming took 1 base from V and 0 from J; bases not matched to a gene: 4. This CDR3 spans 17 amino acids.

CDR3 sequence reads: CSARVPGGRSANEQFF. The CDR3, as DNA: TGCAGTGCTAGAGTCCCAGGGGGACGTTCTGCAAATGAGCAGTTCTTC. This chain joins TRBV20-1 and TRBJ2-1; 7 bases line up with TRBD1. With 1 base clipped from V and 7 bases from J, the junction kept 13 bases outside the gene matches. CDR3 size: 16 residues. Per the germline V gene, CDR1 is DFQATT and CDR2 is SNEGSKA (reference sequence).

The chain has TRBV19 and TRBJ2-7; D is possibly TRBD1 (6 bases). This CDR3 region has 15 residues. Trimming cost V 8 bases and J 1 base, with 18 bases left between them. Germline CDR1 reads LNHDA; CDR2 reads SQIVND (reference sequence). CDR3 region: CASSKQGASSYEQYF. In nucleotides, the CDR3 is TGTGCCAGTTCGAAACAGGGTGCTAGTTCCTACGAGCAGTACTTC.

This clonotype was observed many times. V is TRBV2 and J is TRBJ1-2, with 9 bases lining up with TRBD1. The ends lost 4 bases at V and 8 bases at J; junction bases unmatched: 8. The length of the CDR3 is 14 residues. Germline V lookup: CDR1 SNHLY, CDR2 FYNNEI. The CDR3 loop reads CASSAQQGAMGYTF. CDR3 coding DNA: TGTGCCAGCAGTGCTCAACAGGGGGCAATGGGCTACACCTTC.

This clonotype was found many times. The V call is TRBV7-8, the J call TRBJ2-2, with unresolved D. The CDR3 loop spans 17 amino acids. Germline CDR1 and CDR2: SGHVS and FQNEAQ. V was pared by 4 bases and J by 1 base, with 16 bases between. The CDR3 DNA is TGTGCCAGCAGCTCCGCAGAGGTCTTCAGGAACACCGGGGAGCTGTTTTTT. This gives the protein CASSSAEVFRNTGELFF.

V gene TRBV14 combines with J gene TRBJ2-2; TRBD1 is a possible D gene (6 bases). CDR3 size: 17 residues. Trimming took off 3 bases at V and 1 base at J, with 15 bases between the two ends. Per the germline V gene, CDR1 is SGHDN and CDR2 is FVKESK. CDR3 bases: TGTGCCAGCAGCCAGCGCAGGGGCTCTTTGAACACCGGGGAGCTGTTTTTT. It encodes CASSQRRGSLNTGELFF.

This clonotype was picked up one time. The J gene is TRBJ2-3, the V gene TRBV4-1; 16 bases line up with TRBD2. J was trimmed by 6 bases and V by 0 bases; bases with no gene match: 9. This CDR3 contains 19 residues. Germline V lookup: CDR1 MGHRA, CDR2 YSYEKL. The CDR3 loop is CASSQEGGLAGGGADTQYF. CDR3 bases: TGCGCCAGCAGCCAAGAGGGGGGACTAGCGGGAGGGGGGGCCGATACGCAGTATTTT.

A few counts support this clonotype. V is TRBV19 and J is TRBJ2-7; 7 bases are a match to TRBD2. CDR3 length: 14 amino acids. The germline CDR1 and CDR2 sequences are LNHDA and SQIVND (reference sequence). The trim removed 6 bases at V and 3 bases at J, leaving 8 bases unmatched. In DNA, the CDR3 is TGTGCCAGTAGCACCGCTGCGGGAGTCTACGAGCAGTACTTC. Its protein product is CASSTAAGVYEQYF.

Ten or more counts support this clonotype. The CDR3 is CASSSRDRNYGYTF. Here the CDR3 DNA reads TGTGCCAGCAGCTCGAGGGACAGAAACTATGGCTACACCTTC. The rearrangement uses TRBV28 and TRBJ1-2, with TRBD1 matching over 7 bases. The CDR3 is 14 residues long. Trimming removed 6 bases from V and 2 bases from J; junction bases left unmatched: 6. In germline, CDR1 is MDHEN, CDR2 SYDVKM.

This clonotype has a count of ten or more. The rearrangement joins TRBV27 to TRBJ1-1, with D maybe TRBD1 (6 bases). CDR3 length: 14 residues. Germline lookup yields CDR1 MNHEY and CDR2 SMNVEV (reference sequence). Between the trimmed V and J ends, which lost 3 bases and 1 base, there was a span of 9 bases. The CDR3 loop is CASSFDRRNTEAFF. The CDR3 DNA is TGTGCCAGCAGTTTCGACAGGAGGAACACTGAAGCTTTCTTT.

The sample holds many counts of this clonotype. At one end, the junction sequence differs from germline, possibly due to a read error. The CDR3 region is CASRQTSSHNEQFF. The CDR3 nucleotides read TGTGCCAGCAGACAGACTAGCTCCCACAATGAGCAGTTCTTC. V usage is TRBV27 and J usage is TRBJ2-1; 7 bases match TRBD2. The CDR3 spans 14 residues. Germline V gene lookup returns CDR1 MNHEY and CDR2 SMNVEV (reference sequence).

Ten or more counts support this clonotype. The chain uses TRBV6-1 and TRBJ2-1; D gene ambiguous. With 6 bases removed from V and 8 bases from J, the gap between germline ends came to 11 bases. This CDR3 region has 12 residues. CDR1 and CDR2 from the germline V gene are MNHNS and SASEGT. The CDR3 coding sequence is TGTGCCAGCAGACCCTCACTGGATGAGCAGTTCTTC. Its translation is CASRPSLDEQFF.

The rearrangement joins TRBV10-3 to TRBJ2-6; D perhaps matches TRBD1 (6 bases). With 3 bases removed from V and 1 base from J, the gap between germline ends came to 13 bases. CDR1 ENHRY and CDR2 SYGVKD come from the germline V gene. The length of the CDR3 is 17 residues. CDR3 protein: CAISDKGEASGANVLTF. CDR3 DNA sequence: TGTGCCATCAGTGATAAGGGGGAAGCTTCTGGGGCCAACGTCCTGACTTTC.

A single count supports this clonotype. The V gene is TRBV19, the J gene TRBJ1-2; 10 nucleotides line up with TRBD1. V lost 11 bases to trimming and J lost 4 bases; unmatched junction nucleotides: 10. Germline V gene sequence: CDR1 LNHDA, CDR2 SQIVND (reference sequence). This CDR3 is built from 14 residues. The CDR3 bases are TGTGCCTTAAGGGACAGGGGTCGAAGCTATGGCTACACCTTC. This codes for CALRDRGRSYGYTF.

The chain carries TRBV4-1 and TRBJ2-1; no firm D call. CDR3 length: 18 residues. Germline V lookup: CDR1 MGHRA, CDR2 YSYEKL. The germline V and J ends were trimmed by 2 bases and 2 bases, with 19 bases remaining between them. The CDR3 nucleotides are TGCGCCAGCAGCCAAAATCCCCCCCCGGACGGAGCCTACAATGAGCAGTTCTTC. It yields the protein CASSQNPPPDGAYNEQFF.

This clonotype was seen more than once but under ten times. This chain uses TRBV2 with TRBJ2-7, with 13 bases fitting TRBD2. The V gene's germline CDR1 is SNHLY and CDR2 FYNNEI. Trimming removed 7 bases from V and 5 bases from J; junction bases left unmatched: 2. This CDR3 comprises 13 residues. DNA for the CDR3: TGTGCCAGCAACGGACTAGCGGGAGACGAGCAGTACTTC. This gives the protein CASNGLAGDEQYF.

The sample holds many counts of this clonotype. Here the CDR3 DNA reads TGTGCCAGCAGCTTAGATCTAGGAACAGGAGGCTACACCTTC. It specifies CASSLDLGTGGYTF. The chain couples TRBV11-2 to TRBJ1-2; the D gene is possibly TRBD1 (5 bases). Germline-derived CDR1 and CDR2 are SGHAT and FQNNGV. The CDR3 has 14 residues. V was cut by 0 bases and J by 8 bases, with 13 bases left in between.

This clonotype was recorded many times. The V gene is TRBV28, the J gene TRBJ2-1; the D gene could be TRBD1 or TRBD2 (5 bases each). V was trimmed by 4 bases and J by 0 bases, leaving 13 bases between them. Germline V gene lookup returns CDR1 MDHEN and CDR2 SYDVKM. There are 16 residues in the CDR3. CDR3 nucleotides: TGTGCCAGCAGTTCCGCCGTGGGGGACTCCTACAATGAGCAGTTCTTC. This sequence encodes CASSSAVGDSYNEQFF.

To note about this clonotype: A much larger clone differs by one base, so this may be a read error. The V and J genes are TRBV2 and TRBJ1-2, with D hard to call. Germline V gene lookup returns CDR1 SNHLY and CDR2 FYNNEI. Trimming removed 3 bases from V and 4 bases from J, with 9 bases in between. The CDR3 has 13 residues. CDR3 nucleotide sequence: TGTGCCAGCAGTGAGTCAGGTGGCTATGGCTACACCTTC. It translates to CASSESGGYGYTF.

Ten or more counts support this clonotype. This sequence joins TRBV6-1 and TRBJ2-7, with TRBD1 identical over 10 bases. The germline gives CDR1 MNHNS, CDR2 SASEGT. The trim removed 4 bases at V and 4 bases at J, leaving 7 bases unmatched. The CDR3 is made up of 15 amino acids. In DNA form, the CDR3 reads TGTGCCAGCAGTGCAGGACAGGGGGGTAGTTACGAGCAGTACTTC. This codes for CASSAGQGGSYEQYF.

The CDR3 DNA follows: TGCAGCGTTGACCGACAGGGGGCCTACAATGAGCAGTTCTTC. Translated: CSVDRQGAYNEQFF. This chain connects TRBV29-1 to TRBJ2-1; 9 bases are shared with TRBD1. Germline V CDR1 and CDR2: SQVTM, ANQGSEA. The V and J ends lost 3 bases and 2 bases, in that order; junction bases with no gene match: 2. This CDR3 is built from 14 residues.

In this sample, this clonotype turned up a few times. The chain carries TRBV29-1 and TRBJ1-2, with D hard to call. Trimming stripped 4 bases from V and 8 bases from J, with 11 bases between. CDR3 length equals 11 residues. The germline V gene encodes CDR1 SQVTM and CDR2 ANQGSEA. This CDR3 reads CSVVWGGGYTF. CDR3 DNA sequence: TGCAGCGTTGTTTGGGGTGGGGGCTACACCTTC.

The sample holds many counts of this clonotype. The chain recombines TRBV20-1 with TRBJ2-7; 10 positions match TRBD2. Germline-derived CDR1 and CDR2 are DFQATT and SNEGSKA (reference sequence). The V and J ends lost 8 bases and 2 bases, in that order; junction bases with no gene match: 12. This CDR3 is 15 amino acids long. The CDR3 nucleotides are TGCAGTACAGACCATGGACTAGCGGCCCCCTACGAGCAGTACTTC. Residues: CSTDHGLAAPYEQYF.